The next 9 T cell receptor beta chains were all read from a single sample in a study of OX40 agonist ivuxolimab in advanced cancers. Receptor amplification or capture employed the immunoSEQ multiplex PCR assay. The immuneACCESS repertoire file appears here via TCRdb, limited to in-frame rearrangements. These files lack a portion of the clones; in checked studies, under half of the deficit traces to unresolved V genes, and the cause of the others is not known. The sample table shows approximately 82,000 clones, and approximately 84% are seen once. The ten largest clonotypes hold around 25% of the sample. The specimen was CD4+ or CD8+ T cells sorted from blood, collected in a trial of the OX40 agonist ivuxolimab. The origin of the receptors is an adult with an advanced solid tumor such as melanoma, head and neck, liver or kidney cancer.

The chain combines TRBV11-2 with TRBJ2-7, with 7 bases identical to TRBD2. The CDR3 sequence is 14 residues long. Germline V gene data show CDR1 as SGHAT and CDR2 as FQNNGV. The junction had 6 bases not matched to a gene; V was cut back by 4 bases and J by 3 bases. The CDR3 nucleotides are TGTGCCAGCAGCTCGTTAGCGGGCGACTACGAGCAGTACTTC. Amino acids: CASSSLAGDYEQYF.

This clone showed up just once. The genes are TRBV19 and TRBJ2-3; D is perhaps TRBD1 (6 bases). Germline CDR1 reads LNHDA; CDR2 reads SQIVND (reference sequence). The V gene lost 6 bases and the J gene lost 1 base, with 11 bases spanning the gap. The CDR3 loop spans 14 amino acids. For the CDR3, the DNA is TGTGCCAGTAGCAGGGACATAGGCACAGATACGCAGTATTTT. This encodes CASSRDIGTDTQYF.

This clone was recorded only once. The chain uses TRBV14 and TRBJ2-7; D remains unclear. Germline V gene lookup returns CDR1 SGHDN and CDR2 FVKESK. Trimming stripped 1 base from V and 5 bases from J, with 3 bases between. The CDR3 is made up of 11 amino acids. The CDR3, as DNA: TGTGCCAGCAGCCAAGTAAACGAGCAGTACTTC. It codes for CASSQVNEQYF. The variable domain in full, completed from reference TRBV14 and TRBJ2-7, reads EAGVTQFPSHSVIEKGQTVTLRCDPISGHDNLYWYRRVMGKEIKFLLHFVKESKQDESGMPNNRFLAERTGGTYSTLKVQPAELEDSGVYFCASSQVNEQYFGPGTRLTVT.

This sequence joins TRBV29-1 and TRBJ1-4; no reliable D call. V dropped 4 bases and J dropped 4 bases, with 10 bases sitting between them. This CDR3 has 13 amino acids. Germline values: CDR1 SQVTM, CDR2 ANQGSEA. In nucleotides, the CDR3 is TGCAGCGTTGGGTGGGCGGTTAATGAAAAACTGTTTTTT. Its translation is CSVGWAVNEKLFF.

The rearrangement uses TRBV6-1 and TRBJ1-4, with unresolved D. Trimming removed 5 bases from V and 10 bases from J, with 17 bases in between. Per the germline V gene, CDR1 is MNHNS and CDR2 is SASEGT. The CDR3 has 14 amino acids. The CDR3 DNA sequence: TGTGCCAGCAGTAACGGAGCAGTGAGAGGAAAACTGTTTTTT. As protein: CASSNGAVRGKLFF.

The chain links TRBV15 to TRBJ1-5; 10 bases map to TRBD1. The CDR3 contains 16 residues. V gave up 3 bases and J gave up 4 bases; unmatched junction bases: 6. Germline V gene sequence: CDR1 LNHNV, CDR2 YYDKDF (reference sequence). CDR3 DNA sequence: TGTGCCACCAGCAGTGACGACAGGGGGCCGAATCAGCCCCAGCATTTT. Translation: CATSSDDRGPNQPQHF.

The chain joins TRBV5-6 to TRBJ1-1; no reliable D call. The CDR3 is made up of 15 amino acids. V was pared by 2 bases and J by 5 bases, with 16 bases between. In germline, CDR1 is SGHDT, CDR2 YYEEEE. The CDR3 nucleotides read TGTGCCAGCAGCTTAGCGGGAGGGTTAGGGACTGAAGCTTTCTTT. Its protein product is CASSLAGGLGTEAFF.

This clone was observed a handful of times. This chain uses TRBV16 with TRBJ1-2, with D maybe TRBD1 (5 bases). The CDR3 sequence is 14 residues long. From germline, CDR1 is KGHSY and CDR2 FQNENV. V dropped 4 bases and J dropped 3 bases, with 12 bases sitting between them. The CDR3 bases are TGTGCCAGCAGCCCACAGGTTGGGGACTATGGCTACACCTTC. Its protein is CASSPQVGDYGYTF. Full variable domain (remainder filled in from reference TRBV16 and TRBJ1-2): GEEVAQTPKHLVRGEGQKAKLYCAPIKGHSYVFWYQQVLKNEFKFLISFQNENVFDETGMPKERFSAKCLPNSPCSLEIQATKLEDSAVYFCASSPQVGDYGYTFGSGTRLTVV.

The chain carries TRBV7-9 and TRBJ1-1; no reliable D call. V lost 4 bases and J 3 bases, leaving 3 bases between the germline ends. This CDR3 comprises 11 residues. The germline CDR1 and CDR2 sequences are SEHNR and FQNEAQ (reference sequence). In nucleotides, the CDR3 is TGTGCCAGCAGCTCCTACACTGAAGCTTTCTTT. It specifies CASSSYTEAFF.